This T cell receptor (beta chain) was documented in a study of blood T cell repertoires in COVID-19. At the level of the study: Italy, Spain and the United States were the sources of the convalescent and acute COVID-19 samples. Sources were T cells, B-cell-depleted T cells, or PBMCs; the material itself was cDNA or gDNA.

In the authors' methods: Amplification from reference gene primers served as the basis for estimated nucleated cell counts. Method: immunoSEQ multiplex PCR; TCRdb's copy keeps in-frame clones and lacks some. Clone size and V and J calls were adopted from that table, with D and trimming inferred from the DNA. The table has about 62,000 clones, around four fifths seen once. This clone was counted between two and nine times. Germline lookup yields CDR1 KGHSH and CDR2 LQKENI. This CDR3 spans 14 amino acids. Trimming stripped 1 base from V and 6 bases from J, with 10 bases between. The rearrangement uses TRBV18 and TRBJ1-5; possibly TRBD1 for D (5 bases). This TCR was sampled from a human donor in a cohort sampled during active COVID-19. Sequenced input: peripheral blood. For the CDR3, the DNA is TGTGCCAGCTCACCACAGGGGACTAGTCAGCCCCAGCATTTT. As protein: CASSPQGTSQPQHF.